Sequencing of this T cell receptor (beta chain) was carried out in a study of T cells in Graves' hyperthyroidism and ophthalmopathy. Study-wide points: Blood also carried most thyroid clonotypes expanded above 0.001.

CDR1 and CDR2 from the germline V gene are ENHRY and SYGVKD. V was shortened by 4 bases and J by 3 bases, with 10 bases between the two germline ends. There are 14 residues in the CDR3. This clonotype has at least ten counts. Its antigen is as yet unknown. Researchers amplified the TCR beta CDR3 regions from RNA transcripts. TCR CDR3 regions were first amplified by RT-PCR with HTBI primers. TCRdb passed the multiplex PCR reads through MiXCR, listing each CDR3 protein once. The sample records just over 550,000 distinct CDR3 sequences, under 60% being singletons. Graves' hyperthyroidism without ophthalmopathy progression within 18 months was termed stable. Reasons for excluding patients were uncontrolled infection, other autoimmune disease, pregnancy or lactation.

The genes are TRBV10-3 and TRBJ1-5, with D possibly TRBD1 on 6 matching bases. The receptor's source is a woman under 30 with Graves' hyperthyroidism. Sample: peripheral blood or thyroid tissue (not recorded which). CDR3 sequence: CAISAGGFNQPQHF. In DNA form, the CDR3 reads TGTGCCATCAGTGCCGGGGGCTTCAATCAGCCCCAGCATTTT.